The 15 T cell receptor beta chains listed next were all sequenced from one sample in a study of T cell clonotyping in hematopoietic cell transplantation. Time point here: recipient sample about 28 days before transplant, after cytoreduction. Sequenced by immunoSEQ multiplex PCR; TCRdb stores in-frame clones only, minus some. The sample gives around 37,000 clones, around 85% of which show up once; around 2.9% is in the top ten. The sequencing here drew on peripheral blood mononuclear cells, taken before stem cell transplant. All receptors come from a man aged 60 to 69 with acute myeloid leukemia. Some clones in this sample may be carry-over from other donors' samples.

This clone was detected a few times. The CDR3 protein is CASSGGQGGAYNSPLHF. DNA for the CDR3: TGTGCCAGCAGTGGGGGACAGGGGGGCGCCTATAATTCACCCCTCCACTTT. The gene calls are TRBV5-6 and TRBJ1-6; 11 bases agree with TRBD1. CDR3 length: 17 residues. With 5 bases clipped from V and 2 bases from J, the junction kept 6 bases outside the gene matches. CDR1 is SGHDT and CDR2 is YYEEEE in the germline V gene.

This clone was detected once. V usage is TRBV29-1 and J usage is TRBJ2-7, with a weak D call TRBD1 (6 bases). The ends were cut back, 6 bases at V and 2 bases at J, with 14 bases in the middle. CDR3 length equals 13 residues. Per germline, CDR1 SQVTM and CDR2 ANQGSEA. Here the CDR3 reads CSVWGTPAYEQYF. The CDR3 region has the DNA TGCAGCGTCTGGGGGACACCAGCCTACGAGCAGTACTTC.

The V call is TRBV28, the J call TRBJ1-5, with D uncertain. CDR1 MDHEN and CDR2 SYDVKM come from the germline V gene. The ends were cut back, 3 bases at V and 1 base at J, with 4 bases in the middle. There are 13 residues in the CDR3. The CDR3 sequence is CASSFGSNQPQHF. The CDR3 nucleotides are TGTGCCAGCAGTTTTGGGAGCAATCAGCCCCAGCATTTT.

For the CDR3, the DNA is TGTGCCAGCACGCGCGCTGAGCCGGGACAGGGGAATGAAAAACTGTTTTTT. Its protein is CASTRAEPGQGNEKLFF. The J gene is TRBJ1-4, the V gene TRBV2; 10 nucleotides match TRBD1. V lost 7 bases to trimming and J lost 5 bases; unmatched junction nucleotides: 13. CDR3 size: 17 residues. CDR1 and CDR2 from the germline V gene are SNHLY and FYNNEI.

This rearrangement joins TRBV6-5 to TRBJ1-5; D is unclear. The CDR3 totals 13 residues. Trimming removed 2 bases from V and 4 bases from J, with 6 bases in between. The germline V gene has CDR1 MNHEY and CDR2 SVGAGI. CDR3 nucleotide sequence: TGTGCCAGCAGTTACAAGGGAAATCAGCCCCAGCATTTT. Translation gives CASSYKGNQPQHF.

The rearrangement links TRBV28 to TRBJ2-5, with 11 bases fitting TRBD2. The CDR3 covers 14 residues. Germline loops: CDR1 MDHEN, CDR2 SYDVKM. J was trimmed by 7 bases and V by 5 bases; bases with no gene match: 6. The CDR3 loop reads CASSARLAGWTQYF. For the CDR3, the DNA is TGTGCCAGCAGTGCCCGACTAGCGGGGTGGACCCAGTACTTC.

The CDR3 DNA sequence: TGTGCCAGCAGTTCCCTACATAGCTCCTACAATGAGCAGTTCTTC. It encodes CASSSLHSSYNEQFF. The chain carries TRBV27 and TRBJ2-1; D not certain. Germline values: CDR1 MNHEY, CDR2 SMNVEV (reference sequence). Trimming took off 4 bases at V and 0 bases at J, with 10 bases between the two ends. This CDR3 is 15 amino acids long.

The chain employs TRBV27 and TRBJ1-2; 7 bases align to TRBD1. V was pared by 5 bases and J by 8 bases, with 8 bases of the junction left unmatched. This CDR3 has 13 residues. Germline-derived CDR1 and CDR2 are MNHEY and SMNVEV (reference sequence). The CDR3: CASSLGTEFGYTF. CDR3 nucleotides: TGTGCCAGCAGTCTCGGGACAGAATTCGGCTACACCTTC.

The chain is built from TRBV14 and TRBJ1-1; D is ambiguous. The CDR3 contains 14 residues. V was trimmed by 0 bases and J by 0 bases, leaving 5 bases between them. Germline V gives CDR1 SGHDN, CDR2 FVKESK. The CDR3 nucleotides are TGTGCCAGCAGCCAAGAAATCATGAACACTGAAGCTTTCTTT. Its translation: CASSQEIMNTEAFF.

This chain uses TRBV19 with TRBJ2-5; D gene unclear. Germline lookup yields CDR1 LNHDA and CDR2 SQIVND (reference sequence). Deletions cut 5 bases from V and 2 bases from J, with 9 bases between. The CDR3 length is 13 residues. In DNA form, the CDR3 reads TGTGCCAGTAGTTCGCGTCTTCAAGAGACCCAGTACTTC. As protein: CASSSRLQETQYF.

The rearrangement joins TRBV29-1 to TRBJ1-2; no reliable D call. The CDR3 is 11 residues long. V shed 7 bases and J shed 5 bases, with 11 bases lying between them. Looked up from germline, CDR1 is SQVTM and CDR2 is ANQGSEA. The DNA for the CDR3 is TGCAGCGCTCCGGATGAATATGGCTACACCTTC. It is translated as CSAPDEYGYTF.

This clone is a singleton in its sample. The J gene is TRBJ2-7, the V gene TRBV4-1; D is undetermined. V shed 1 base and J shed 1 base, with 8 bases lying between them. In germline, CDR1 is MGHRA, CDR2 YSYEKL. The CDR3 is 14 amino acids. The DNA for the CDR3 is TGCGCCAGCAGCCAAGGTGGCAGTTCCTACGAGCAGTACTTC. Residues: CASSQGGSSYEQYF.

The gene calls are TRBV28 and TRBJ2-7, with 11 positions matching TRBD2. The V and J ends lost 6 bases and 0 bases, in that order; junction bases with no gene match: 4. The CDR3 length is 15 residues. The germline V gene has CDR1 MDHEN and CDR2 SYDVKM. CDR3 amino acids: CASSPGLADSYEQYF. In nucleotides, the CDR3 is TGTGCCAGCAGCCCGGGACTAGCGGACTCCTACGAGCAGTACTTC.

The gene calls are TRBV11-2 and TRBJ2-7; no clear D. Germline values: CDR1 SGHAT, CDR2 FQNNGV. V lost 5 bases to trimming and J lost 7 bases, with 15 bases between them. The CDR3 length is 13 residues. CDR3 DNA: TGTGCCAGCAGCCCCTCTATCAGCCTTGAGCAGTACTTC. Translation gives CASSPSISLEQYF.

This clone was seen only once. The chain couples TRBV4-3 to TRBJ2-7, with a tentative D call TRBD2 (6 bases). There are 14 residues in the CDR3. V lost 2 bases, J lost 3 bases, and 11 bases lay in between. Germline CDR1 is LGHNA and CDR2 is YSLEER. In DNA form, the CDR3 reads TGCGCCAGCAGCCAATCCCGGCGGGGCTACGAGCAGTACTTC. Its translation: CASSQSRRGYEQYF.